This TCR beta chain emerged from a study of blood T cell repertoires in COVID-19. The junction had 3 bases not matched to a gene; V was cut back by 1 base and J by 4 bases. Germline assignment: CDR1 KGHSH and CDR2 LQKENI. CDR3 length equals 17 residues. Sequencing was performed with immunoSEQ multiplex PCR; in TCRdb, only in-frame clones are kept and a portion is missing. The table lists hundreds of thousands of clones, around four fifths of them singletons. The source is a woman in her thirties or forties who had been exposed to COVID-19. The rearrangement links TRBV18 to TRBJ1-6, with 11 bases fitting TRBD1. The sequenced sample was PBMCs or T cells enriched from blood (not recorded which). CDR3 nucleotides: TGTGCCAGCTCACCACTGGGACAGGGGGGATATAATTCACCCCTCCACTTT. Encoded protein: CASSPLGQGGYNSPLHF.